The 10 T cell receptor beta chains below were found in one sample sequenced in a study of T cell responses to AZD1222 COVID-19 vaccine. Sequencing was performed with immunoSEQ multiplex PCR; in TCRdb, only in-frame clones are kept and a portion is missing. The table records 80,000 to 90,000 clones, about 91% of them present only once. The sample here was peripheral blood, taken on day 0 of AZD1222 vaccination. Receptors originate from an adult in good health.

This chain links TRBV27 with TRBJ2-1, with D unresolved. Trimming took 1 base from V and 0 from J, leaving 10 bases between them. This CDR3 region has 16 residues. CDR1 and CDR2 (germline): MNHEY, SMNVEV (reference sequence). CDR3 DNA: TGTGCCAGCAGTTTATTAACCTTCAGCTCCTACAATGAGCAGTTCTTC. Translation gives CASSLLTFSSYNEQFF.

The rearrangement joins TRBV11-2 to TRBJ2-3; 9 bases match TRBD2. V gave up 3 bases and J gave up 4 bases; unmatched junction bases: 2. In germline, CDR1 is SGHAT, CDR2 FQNNGV. The CDR3 has 14 residues. CDR3 protein: CASSLGLAPDTQYF. CDR3 bases: TGTGCCAGCAGCTTGGGACTAGCCCCAGATACGCAGTATTTT.

The chain joins TRBV28 to TRBJ2-2, with 7 bases lining up with TRBD2. Germline lookup yields CDR1 MDHEN and CDR2 SYDVKM. The CDR3 contains 16 residues. The trim removed 1 base at V and 1 base at J, leaving 3 bases unmatched. CDR3 in DNA: TGTGCCAGCAGTTTATTGGCGGGAGTGAACACCGGGGAGCTGTTTTTT. It yields the protein CASSLLAGVNTGELFF.

The gene calls are TRBV6-2 or TRBV6-3 and TRBJ2-7, with TRBD2 matching over 10 bases. The J segment lost 3 bases and the V segment lost 5 bases, leaving 4 bases of the junction unmatched. Germline V gene lookup returns CDR1 MNHEY and CDR2 SVGEGT. This CDR3 spans 14 amino acids. The chain's CDR3 is CASSLAGVYYEQYF. Here the CDR3 DNA reads TGTGCCAGCAGTCTAGCGGGAGTCTACTACGAGCAGTACTTC.

V gene TRBV11-2 combines with J gene TRBJ2-1; no reliable D call. Germline assignment: CDR1 SGHAT and CDR2 FQNNGV. This CDR3 is built from 14 residues. V was pared by 1 base and J by 7 bases, with 11 bases between. The CDR3 DNA follows: TGTGCCAGCAGCTTAGGTCTGGCGGAAAATGAGCAGTTCTTC. The encoded protein is CASSLGLAENEQFF. Full variable domain (rest looked up from reference TRBV11-2 and TRBJ2-1): EAGVAQSPRYKIIEKRQSVAFWCNPISGHATLYWYQQILGQGPKLLIQFQNNGVVDDSQLPKDRFSAERLKGVDSTLKIQPAKLEDSAVYLCASSLGLAENEQFFGPGTRLTVL.

The chain employs TRBV2 and TRBJ2-2; D may correspond to TRBD1 or TRBD2 (5 bases each). Germline CDR1 reads SNHLY; CDR2 reads FYNNEI. The CDR3 contains 15 residues. The V and J ends lost 7 bases and 6 bases respectively, with 18 bases between them. DNA of the CDR3: TGTGCCAGCACGGGGACCCAGTCTCTAGCCGGGGAGCTGTTTTTT. The encoded protein is CASTGTQSLAGELFF.

This sequence joins TRBV9 and TRBJ1-1, with D possibly matching TRBD1 (6 bases). This CDR3 has 13 amino acids. V lost 0 bases and J 7 bases, leaving 10 bases between the germline ends. The germline V gene has CDR1 SGDLS and CDR2 YYNGEE. CDR3 nucleotides: TGTGCCAGCAGCGTAGGGGGGGCCGGTGAAGCTTTCTTT. Amino acids: CASSVGGAGEAFF.

The chain employs TRBV6-5 and TRBJ2-3, with 8 bases that match TRBD2. Germline V CDR1 and CDR2: MNHEY, SVGAGI. Germline trimming cut 8 bases from V and 4 bases from J; bases unmatched to any gene: 11. The CDR3 loop spans 15 amino acids. This CDR3 is CASHWTSLLPDTQYF. CDR3 in DNA: TGTGCCAGCCACTGGACTAGCCTCCTCCCAGATACGCAGTATTTT.

This chain uses TRBV24-1 with TRBJ2-3; a weak D match, TRBD1 (5 bases). The length of the CDR3 is 17 residues. CDR1 and CDR2 (germline): KGHDR, SFDVKD. Trimming stripped 3 bases from V and 2 bases from J, with 17 bases between. In DNA, the CDR3 is TGTGCCACCAGTGATACAGGAGCCTCAGCCAACACAGATACGCAGTATTTT. Its translation: CATSDTGASANTDTQYF.

The chain has TRBV2 and TRBJ1-3; 7 nucleotides align to TRBD1. CDR3 length equals 13 residues. Trimming at V came to 9 bases and at J to 4 bases, leaving 6 bases not matched to a gene. Germline loops: CDR1 SNHLY, CDR2 FYNNEI. DNA for the CDR3: TGTGCCAGTAACCGGGACAGAGGAAACACCATATATTTT. Translation: CASNRDRGNTIYF.